The 26 T cell receptor beta chains below all came from one sample that was sequenced in a study of T cell responses to AZD1222 COVID-19 vaccine. Clones were read by immunoSEQ multiplex PCR, and TCRdb kept only the in-frame ones, dropping some. The data show some 150,000 clones, roughly 92% seen once. This specimen consisted of peripheral blood, obtained on day 0 of AZD1222 vaccination. These receptors all stem from an adult in good health.

This clone has a single count. The V call is TRBV5-6, the J call TRBJ2-2; D uncertain. Trimming stripped 3 bases from V and 0 bases from J, with 12 bases between. This CDR3 is 16 amino acids long. Germline V CDR1 and CDR2: SGHDT, YYEEEE. CDR3 protein: CASSYLPTTNTGELFF. The CDR3 DNA is TGTGCCAGCAGCTACCTCCCAACCACGAACACCGGGGAGCTGTTTTTT. Full variable domain (missing parts from reference TRBV5-6 and TRBJ2-2): DAGVTQSPTHLIKTRGQQVTLRCSPKSGHDTVSWYQQALGQGPQFIFQYYEEEERQRGNFPDRFSGHQFPNYSSELNVNALLLGDSALYLCASSYLPTTNTGELFFGEGSRLTVL.

V and J are TRBV5-1 and TRBJ1-1; possible D gene TRBD1, 6 bases. V was shortened by 4 bases and J by 1 base, with 11 bases between the two germline ends. The CDR3 is made up of 14 amino acids. CDR1 and CDR2 from the germline V gene are SGHRS and YFSETQ. CDR3 sequence (DNA): TGCGCCAGCAGCGCAAGACAGGCGAACACTGAAGCTTTCTTT. Amino acids: CASSARQANTEAFF. Combining the CDR3 with reference TRBV5-1 and TRBJ1-1 gives the whole variable domain KAGVTQTPRYLIKTRGQQVTLSCSPISGHRSVSWYQQTPGQGLQFLFEYFSETQRNKGNFPGRFSGRQFSNSRSEMNVSTLELGDSALYLCASSARQANTEAFFGQGTRLTVV.

The gene calls are TRBV5-1 and TRBJ1-4; TRBD1 matches at 7 bases. The CDR3 spans 15 residues. Germline assignment: CDR1 SGHRS and CDR2 YFSETQ. With 4 bases clipped from V and 6 bases from J, the junction kept 9 bases outside the gene matches. DNA of the CDR3: TGCGCCAGCAGCACGACGACAGGGAGAGATGAAAAACTGTTTTTT. Translation: CASSTTTGRDEKLFF. Together with reference TRBV5-1 and TRBJ1-4, the CDR3 gives the full variable domain: KAGVTQTPRYLIKTRGQQVTLSCSPISGHRSVSWYQQTPGQGLQFLFEYFSETQRNKGNFPGRFSGRQFSNSRSEMNVSTLELGDSALYLCASSTTTGRDEKLFFGSGTQLSVL.

The CDR3 DNA is TGCGCCAGCAGTGAATATGCAGGGGCTACTGAAGCTTTCTTT. It specifies CASSEYAGATEAFF. J is TRBJ1-1 and V is TRBV10-2, with a tentative D call TRBD1 (6 bases). V lost 3 bases, J lost 5 bases, and 13 bases lay in between. In germline, CDR1 is WSHSY, CDR2 SAAADI. The CDR3 contains 14 residues.

The rearrangement uses TRBV7-3 and TRBJ2-1, with D perhaps being TRBD1 or TRBD2 (5 bases each). CDR3 length equals 13 residues. Germline V lookup: CDR1 SGHTA, CDR2 FQGTGA. With 2 bases removed from V and 8 bases from J, the gap between germline ends came to 10 bases. This CDR3 reads CASSLSGRDEQFF. As DNA, the CDR3 is TGTGCCAGCAGCTTATCGGGGCGTGATGAGCAGTTCTTC.

The chain joins TRBV21-1 to TRBJ1-5. TRBV21-1 is recorded as a pseudogene. The CDR3 is 11 amino acids. The CDR3 nucleotides are TGTGCCAGCAGCAAAGGGGGGCCCCAGCATTTT. Its protein is CASSKGGPQHF.

The chain combines TRBV5-1 with TRBJ2-2, with 9 positions matching TRBD2. From germline, CDR1 is SGHRS and CDR2 YFSETQ. The V and J ends lost 0 bases and 2 bases, in that order; junction bases with no gene match: 5. This CDR3 is 17 amino acids long. CDR3 sequence reads: CASSLEVSGSNTGELFF. The DNA for the CDR3 is TGCGCCAGCAGCTTGGAGGTTAGCGGGAGTAACACCGGGGAGCTGTTTTTT.

V is TRBV5-1 and J is TRBJ1-6; 8 bases fit TRBD1. The CDR3 is 15 amino acids. V lost 0 bases and J lost 7; bases outside the gene matches: 3. Germline V gene data show CDR1 as SGHRS and CDR2 as YFSETQ. The CDR3 here is CASSLGSGGNSPLHF. DNA for the CDR3: TGCGCCAGCAGCTTGGGTTCAGGGGGCAATTCACCCCTCCACTTT.

The chain combines TRBV30 with TRBJ1-2, with no clear D. Trimming left V 3 bases short and J 4 bases short, with 12 bases between. The CDR3 contains 13 residues. CDR1 and CDR2 (germline): GTSNPN, SVGIG (reference sequence). CDR3 nucleotides: TGTGCCTGGAGGACAATGGGAGCCTATGGCTACACCTTC. Its protein is CAWRTMGAYGYTF.

The rearrangement links TRBV7-2 to TRBJ1-2; D may be TRBD1 (6 bases). CDR3 size: 14 residues. V lost 1 base, J lost 3 bases, and 9 bases lay in between. From germline, CDR1 is SGHTA and CDR2 FQGNSA. CDR3 residues: CASSLVPGDYGYTF. Written as DNA, the CDR3 is TGTGCCAGCAGCTTAGTTCCAGGGGACTATGGCTACACCTTC.

This chain joins TRBV7-8 and TRBJ2-3, with D possibly TRBD2 on 6 matching bases. Germline CDR1 reads SGHVS; CDR2 reads FQNEAQ. CDR3 length equals 14 residues. Trimming stripped 2 bases from V and 6 bases from J, with 12 bases between. The CDR3 DNA reads as TGTGCCAGCAGCTTAATAGCGGAGGGGGATACGCAGTATTTT. Translating gives CASSLIAEGDTQYF.

The chain carries TRBV28 and TRBJ1-6, with 9 positions matching TRBD1. J was trimmed by 14 bases and V by 5 bases; bases with no gene match: 10. Germline V gene data show CDR1 as MDHEN and CDR2 as SYDVKM. CDR3 length equals 14 residues. The CDR3 nucleotides are TGTGCCAGCAGTGTAATCGGGACAGGGCCCACCCTCCACTTT. Translation: CASSVIGTGPTLHF.

This clone came up once. The rearrangement joins TRBV24-1 to TRBJ2-3; D call uncertain. Trimming shortened V by 3 bases and J by 2 bases, and 5 bases separated the two germline ends. CDR3 length: 13 amino acids. CDR1 and CDR2 from the germline V gene are KGHDR and SFDVKD. The CDR3 DNA reads TGTGCCACCAGTGATCCCCCCACAGATACGCAGTATTTT. It encodes CATSDPPTDTQYF.

The V and J genes are TRBV7-8 and TRBJ1-6; D is unresolved. The length of the CDR3 is 11 residues. The ends were cut back, 6 bases at V and 10 bases at J, with 7 bases in the middle. The germline V gene encodes CDR1 SGHVS and CDR2 FQNEAQ. CDR3 DNA: TGTGCCAGCAGTTCCAGCTCACCCCTCCACTTT. Protein product: CASSSSSPLHF.

The J gene is TRBJ2-3, the V gene TRBV2; unclear D gene. From germline, CDR1 is SNHLY and CDR2 FYNNEI. This CDR3 spans 12 amino acids. The V and J ends lost 1 base and 6 bases respectively, with 5 bases between them. CDR3 in DNA: TGTGCCAGCAGTGAAGGGGTCGATACGCAGTATTTT. Residues: CASSEGVDTQYF. Filled out from reference TRBV2 and TRBJ2-3, the complete variable domain reads EPEVTQTPSHQVTQMGQEVILRCVPISNHLYFYWYRQILGQKVEFLVSFYNNEISEKSEIFDDQFSVERPDGSNFTLKIRSTKLEDSAMYFCASSEGVDTQYFGPGTRLTVL.

The gene calls are TRBV11-2 and TRBJ2-1; D not certain. This CDR3 has 12 amino acids. CDR1 is SGHAT and CDR2 is FQNNGV in the germline V gene. Trimming shortened V by 1 base and J by 7 bases, and 5 bases separated the two germline ends. CDR3 amino acids: CASSLVGNEQFF. DNA for the CDR3: TGTGCCAGCAGCTTAGTAGGGAATGAGCAGTTCTTC.

V and J are TRBV9 and TRBJ2-7; weak D call: TRBD1 (5 bases). The CDR3 loop spans 13 amino acids. Germline CDR1 and CDR2: SGDLS and YYNGEE. V was clipped by 0 bases and J by 5 bases, with 9 bases between them. This CDR3 is CASSVDGANEQYF. Here the CDR3 DNA reads TGTGCCAGCAGCGTAGATGGGGCCAACGAGCAGTACTTC.

The rearrangement uses TRBV27 and TRBJ2-5; D gene uncertain. The V end was cut by 5 bases, the J end by 5 bases, with 6 bases between. The germline V gene has CDR1 MNHEY and CDR2 SMNVEV (reference sequence). This CDR3 has 11 amino acids. The CDR3 DNA follows: TGTGCCAGCAGTCCGGTCGAGACCCAGTACTTC. This encodes CASSPVETQYF.

The count of this clone is one. The chain couples TRBV5-1 to TRBJ1-3, with D unclear. Trimming took off 3 bases at V and 0 bases at J, with 10 bases between the two ends. The V gene's germline CDR1 is SGHRS and CDR2 YFSETQ. The CDR3 is made up of 15 amino acids. The CDR3 DNA is TGCGCCAGCAGCTCAGATGGGTTCTCTGGAAACACCATATATTTT. Amino acid sequence: CASSSDGFSGNTIYF.

V usage is TRBV10-3 and J usage is TRBJ2-7; weak D call: TRBD1 (5 bases). CDR3 length equals 13 residues. The germline V gene encodes CDR1 ENHRY and CDR2 SYGVKD. V dropped 4 bases and J dropped 2 bases, with 9 bases sitting between them. CDR3 residues: CAISVQATYEQYF. The CDR3 bases are TGTGCCATCAGTGTACAGGCTACCTACGAGCAGTACTTC.

The V and J genes are TRBV19 and TRBJ1-6, with a tentative D call TRBD1 (6 bases). The CDR3 has 17 amino acids. Looked up from germline, CDR1 is LNHDA and CDR2 is SQIVND (reference sequence). V was cut by 4 bases and J by 2 bases, with 15 bases left in between. CDR3 loop: CASSTRTAETYNSPLHF. The CDR3 coding sequence is TGTGCCAGTAGTACCAGGACAGCGGAGACCTATAATTCACCCCTCCACTTT.

This chain uses TRBV28 with TRBJ1-5; 7 bases match TRBD1. The V gene end was trimmed by 5 bases and the J gene end by 7 bases; junction bases not matched to a gene: 11. The CDR3 length is 15 residues. CDR1 MDHEN and CDR2 SYDVKM come from the germline V gene. CDR3 region: CASSLDRAIGQPQHF. Written as DNA, the CDR3 is TGTGCCAGCAGTCTTGACAGGGCGATTGGGCAGCCCCAGCATTTT.

This clone was seen once. The chain employs TRBV5-4 and TRBJ2-5, with TRBD1 matching over 10 bases. The J segment lost 5 bases and the V segment lost 4 bases, leaving 8 bases of the junction unmatched. The CDR3 is made up of 15 amino acids. Germline-derived CDR1 and CDR2 are SGHNT and YYREEE (reference sequence). The CDR3 loop reads CASSPRDRGEETQYF. CDR3 in DNA: TGTGCCAGCAGCCCCCGGGACAGGGGTGAGGAGACCCAGTACTTC. The full variable domain, with the rest looked up from reference TRBV5-4 and TRBJ2-5, is ETGVTQSPTHLIKTRGQQVTLRCSSQSGHNTVSWYQQALGQGPQFIFQYYREEENGRGNFPPRFSGLQFPNYSSELNVNALELDDSALYLCASSPRDRGEETQYFGPGTRLLVL.

This sequence joins TRBV12-3 or TRBV12-4 and TRBJ1-2; 7 bases are shared with TRBD1. V dropped 11 bases and J dropped 6; count of bases not matched to a gene: 12. The CDR3 spans 13 residues. The CDR3 is CAVQGQPYNGYTF. The DNA of the CDR3 is TGTGCCGTGCAGGGACAGCCCTATAATGGCTACACCTTC.

The chain links TRBV5-1 to TRBJ1-1; no firm D call. V lost 4 bases, J lost 0 bases, and 7 bases lay in between. CDR1 SGHRS and CDR2 YFSETQ come from the germline V gene. CDR3 length: 13 residues. CDR3: CASSTDMNTEAFF. For the CDR3, the DNA is TGCGCCAGCAGCACCGACATGAACACTGAAGCTTTCTTT.

The chain recombines TRBV3-1 (or the pseudogene TRBV3-2) with TRBJ2-1; unclear D gene. Trimming cost V 4 bases and J 10 bases, with 14 bases left between them. The CDR3 consists of 13 residues. In germline, CDR1 is LGHDT, CDR2 YNNKEL (reference sequence). In nucleotides, the CDR3 is TGTGCCAGCAGCCCAAAGTGGCCACGGGAGCAGTTCTTC. Amino acids: CASSPKWPREQFF.